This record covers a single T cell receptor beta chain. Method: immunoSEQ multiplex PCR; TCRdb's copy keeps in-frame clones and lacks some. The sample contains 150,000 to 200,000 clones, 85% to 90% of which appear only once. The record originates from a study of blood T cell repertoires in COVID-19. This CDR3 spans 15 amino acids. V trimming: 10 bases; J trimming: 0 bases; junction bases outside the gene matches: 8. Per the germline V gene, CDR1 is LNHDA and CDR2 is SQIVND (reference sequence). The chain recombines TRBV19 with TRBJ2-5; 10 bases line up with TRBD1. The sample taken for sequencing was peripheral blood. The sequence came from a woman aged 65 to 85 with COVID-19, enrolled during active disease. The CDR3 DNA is TGTGCCACACAGGACAGGGGGGGGTACCAAGAGACCCAGTACTTC. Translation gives CATQDRGGYQETQYF.